Below are 11 T cell receptor beta chains sequenced from a single sample in a study of CDR3 diversity in severe acne. TCRdb independently ran MiXCR on the PCR reads; one entry per CDR3 protein. The sample holds 97,000 or so distinct CDR3 sequences, around 56% seen once. The sequenced material came from blood. Every receptor here comes from a male donor with acne.

With regard to this clonotype: Possible read error: a much larger clone is one base away. CDR3 DNA: TGTGCCAGCAGCCAGCGAGGGGGGCCCTACAATGAGCGGTTCTTC. Translated, it gives CASSQRGGPYNERFF. The chain uses TRBV7-8 and TRBJ2-1; D tentatively fits TRBD1 or TRBD2 (6 bases each). This CDR3 has 15 amino acids. In germline, CDR1 is SGHVS, CDR2 FQNEAQ.

This clonotype showed up just once. The rearrangement joins TRBV7-6 to TRBJ2-7; 7 positions match TRBD1. The CDR3 consists of 15 residues. Germline V lookup: CDR1 SGHVS, CDR2 FNYEAQ. V shed 6 bases and J 1 base; nucleotides not matched to a gene: 9. The chain's CDR3 is CASSSRPGQSYEQYF. In DNA form, the CDR3 reads TGTGCCAGCAGTTCCAGACCGGGACAGTCCTACGAGCAGTACTTC.

As for this clonotype: A much larger clone is a single base away; this may be a read error. The chain couples TRBV12-3 or TRBV12-4 to TRBJ1-6; no clear D gene. This CDR3 is 16 amino acids long. CDR3 nucleotides: TGTGCCAGCAGTTTAGCGTGGACCTCCTATGATTCACCCCTCCACTTT. This gives the protein CASSLAWTSYDSPLHF.

This clonotype was observed at least ten times. The chain uses TRBV7-9 and TRBJ1-1, with D maybe TRBD1 (5 bases). This CDR3 spans 16 amino acids. Trimming removed 5 bases from V and 0 bases from J, with 16 bases in between. The V gene's germline CDR1 is SEHNR and CDR2 FQNEAQ (reference sequence). This chain's CDR3 is CASSNRGTVMNTEAFF. The CDR3 coding sequence is TGTGCCAGCAGCAACCGGGGGACGGTTATGAACACTGAAGCTTTCTTT.

The chain couples TRBV14 to TRBJ2-3; D possibly uses TRBD1 or TRBD2 (5 bases each). The CDR3 is 16 residues long. Germline CDR1 SGHDN, CDR2 FVKESK. V gave up 0 bases and J gave up 4 bases, with 14 bases separating them. CDR3 residues: CASSQERGLWADTQYF. CDR3 DNA: TGTGCCAGCAGCCAAGAACGGGGCCTGTGGGCAGATACGCAGTATTTT. The full variable domain, its missing parts supplied by reference TRBV14 and TRBJ2-3, is EAGVTQFPSHSVIEKGQTVTLRCDPISGHDNLYWYRRVMGKEIKFLLHFVKESKQDESGMPNNRFLAERTGGTYSTLKVQPAELEDSGVYFCASSQERGLWADTQYFGPGTRLTVL.

The chain joins TRBV9 to TRBJ2-3; D gene unclear. The CDR3 has 13 amino acids. V dropped 1 base and J dropped 2 bases, with 5 bases sitting between them. Germline lookup yields CDR1 SGDLS and CDR2 YYNGEE. The CDR3 spells CASSVLVTDTQYF. The CDR3 DNA sequence: TGTGCCAGCAGCGTATTGGTCACAGATACGCAGTATTTT.

As to this clonotype: Just one base apart from a much larger clone, this may be a read error. This chain connects TRBV7-6 to TRBJ1-1, with a possible D match to TRBD1 (5 bases). The CDR3 has 12 amino acids. Germline-derived CDR1 and CDR2 are SGHVS and FNYEAQ. CDR3 protein: CTSSWGGTEAFF. CDR3 in DNA: TGTACCAGCAGCTGGGGGGGGACTGAAGCTTTCTTT.

This clonotype was found many times. CDR3 sequence reads: CASSLGQNQPQHF. The CDR3 bases are TGTGCCAGCAGCTTAGGCCAGAATCAGCCCCAGCATTTT. The rearrangement joins TRBV7-9 to TRBJ1-5; D unresolved. V was clipped by 1 base and J by 4 bases, with 5 bases between them. CDR3 length: 13 amino acids. Germline V gene lookup returns CDR1 SEHNR and CDR2 FQNEAQ (reference sequence).

This clonotype was counted many times. The J gene is TRBJ1-1, the V gene TRBV7-9; D is unresolved. V lost 1 base to trimming and J lost 2 bases, with 14 bases between them. Germline V gene sequence: CDR1 SEHNR, CDR2 FQNEAQ (reference sequence). CDR3 length: 16 residues. CDR3 in amino acids: CASSLVQAGINTEAFF. The CDR3 DNA is TGTGCCAGCAGCTTAGTTCAAGCGGGGATTAACACTGAAGCTTTCTTT.

This clonotype showed up just a few times. Mismatch with germline at one junction end may stem from a read error. This sequence joins TRBV10-2 and TRBJ1-5; TRBD1 is a possible D gene (6 bases). Germline V gene lookup returns CDR1 WSHSY and CDR2 SAAADI. This CDR3 is built from 14 residues. The CDR3 nucleotides are TGTGCCAGCAGGGGACTTTATAGCAATCAGCCCCAGCATTTT. Amino acid sequence: CASRGLYSNQPQHF.

Worth noting for this clonotype: A much larger clone sits a single nucleotide away, making a read error possible. The J gene is TRBJ1-1, the V gene TRBV2; 12 bases fit TRBD1. The CDR3 runs 13 residues. Per the germline V gene, CDR1 is SNHLY and CDR2 is FYNNEI. As DNA, the CDR3 is TGTGCCAGCAGGGGACAGGGGGCTACTGAAGCTCTCTTT. Translating it yields CASRGQGATEALF.